The T cell receptor beta chain described here comes from a study of CD8 T cells in ankylosing spondylitis. Regarding the study as a whole: Reported data indicate significant enrichment of disease-linked clones within matched ankylosing spondylitis synovial fluid. There was a TCR beta motif, made of 7 to 9 highly homologous variants, that appeared characteristic of ankylosing spondylitis blood.

This CDR3 comprises 15 residues. Losses at the gene ends were 5 bases for V and 6 bases for J; bases not matched to a gene: 9. Germline V gives CDR1 SGHVS, CDR2 FNYEAQ. With molecular barcodes, quantitative 5'-RACE was used to make the TCR beta libraries. MiXCR was run by TCRdb on the 5' RACE reads, yielding one entry per CDR3 protein. The sample includes just under 550,000 distinct CDR3 sequences, roughly 13% of them seen just once. In the case of this clonotype: Its cognate antigen is unknown.

The clonotype originates from a male donor with ankylosing spondylitis. Material: blood, either unsorted or a sorted T cell fraction (not recorded which). This chain connects TRBV7-6 to TRBJ2-7; 11 nucleotides align to TRBD2. CDR3 coding DNA: TGTGCCAGCAGCAAACTAGCGGGAGAGTATGGCGAGCAGTACGTC. Its translation: CASSKLAGEYGEQYV.